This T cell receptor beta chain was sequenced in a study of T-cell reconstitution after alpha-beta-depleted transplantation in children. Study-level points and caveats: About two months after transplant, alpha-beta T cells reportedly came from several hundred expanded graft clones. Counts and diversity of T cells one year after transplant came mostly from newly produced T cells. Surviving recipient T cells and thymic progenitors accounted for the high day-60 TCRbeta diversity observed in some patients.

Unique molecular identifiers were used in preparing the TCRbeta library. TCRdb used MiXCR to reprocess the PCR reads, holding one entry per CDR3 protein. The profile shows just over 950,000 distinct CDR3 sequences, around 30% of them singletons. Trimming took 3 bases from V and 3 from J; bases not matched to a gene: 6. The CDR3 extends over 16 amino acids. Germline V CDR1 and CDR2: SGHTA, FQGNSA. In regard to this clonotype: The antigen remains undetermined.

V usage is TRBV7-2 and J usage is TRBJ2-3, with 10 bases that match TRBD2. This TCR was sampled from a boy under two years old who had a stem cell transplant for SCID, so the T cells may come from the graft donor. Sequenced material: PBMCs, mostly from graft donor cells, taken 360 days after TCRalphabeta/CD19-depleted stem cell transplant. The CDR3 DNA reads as TGTGCCAGCAGCTTTTTTCAACTAGCGGGGACAGATACGCAGTATTTT. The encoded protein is CASSFFQLAGTDTQYF.